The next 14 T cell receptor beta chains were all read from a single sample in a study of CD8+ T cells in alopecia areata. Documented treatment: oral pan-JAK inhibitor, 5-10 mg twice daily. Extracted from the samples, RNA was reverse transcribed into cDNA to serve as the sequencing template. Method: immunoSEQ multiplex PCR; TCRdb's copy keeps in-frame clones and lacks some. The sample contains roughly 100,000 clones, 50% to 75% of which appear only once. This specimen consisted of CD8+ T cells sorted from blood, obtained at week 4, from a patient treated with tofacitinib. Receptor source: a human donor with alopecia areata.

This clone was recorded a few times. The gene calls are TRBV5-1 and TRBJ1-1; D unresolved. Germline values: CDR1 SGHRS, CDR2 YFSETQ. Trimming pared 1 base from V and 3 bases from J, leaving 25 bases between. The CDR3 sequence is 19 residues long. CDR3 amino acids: CASSLSAPRRTRSDTEAFF. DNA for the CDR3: TGCGCCAGCAGCTTGAGTGCTCCAAGGAGAACCCGATCCGACACTGAAGCTTTCTTT.

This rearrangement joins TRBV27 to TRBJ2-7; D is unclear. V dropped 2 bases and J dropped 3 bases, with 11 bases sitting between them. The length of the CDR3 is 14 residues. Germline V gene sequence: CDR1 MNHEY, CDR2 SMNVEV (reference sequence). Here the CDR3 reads CASSLKYGSYEQYF. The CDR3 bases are TGTGCCAGCAGTTTAAAATACGGAAGCTACGAGCAGTACTTC.

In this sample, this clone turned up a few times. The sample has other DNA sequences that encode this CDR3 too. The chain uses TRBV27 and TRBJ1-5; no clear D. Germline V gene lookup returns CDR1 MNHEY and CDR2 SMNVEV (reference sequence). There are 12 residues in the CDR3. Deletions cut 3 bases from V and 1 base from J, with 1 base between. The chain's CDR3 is CASSFSNQPQHF. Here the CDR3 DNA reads TGTGCCAGCAGTTTCAGCAATCAGCCCCAGCATTTT.

The CDR3 loop reads CASSSGLAPDEQYF. The CDR3 coding sequence is TGTGCCAGCAGCTCGGGACTAGCACCGGACGAGCAGTACTTC. The chain joins TRBV7-9 to TRBJ2-7; 9 bases map to TRBD2. This CDR3 is built from 14 residues. The V gene end was trimmed by 4 bases and the J gene end by 5 bases; junction bases not matched to a gene: 6. Germline V gene lookup returns CDR1 SEHNR and CDR2 FQNEAQ (reference sequence).

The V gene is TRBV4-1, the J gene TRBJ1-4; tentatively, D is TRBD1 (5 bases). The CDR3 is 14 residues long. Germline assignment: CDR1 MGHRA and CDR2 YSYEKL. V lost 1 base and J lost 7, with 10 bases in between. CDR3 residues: CASSQVGGGEKLFF. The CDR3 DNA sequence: TGCGCCAGCAGCCAAGTTGGGGGGGGTGAAAAACTGTTTTTT.

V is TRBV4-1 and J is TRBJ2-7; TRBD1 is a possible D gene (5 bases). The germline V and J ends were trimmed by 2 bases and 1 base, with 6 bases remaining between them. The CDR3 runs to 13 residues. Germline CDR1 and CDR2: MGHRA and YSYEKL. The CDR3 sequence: CASSQTGSYEQYF. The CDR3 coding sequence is TGCGCCAGCAGCCAAACAGGATCCTACGAGCAGTACTTC.

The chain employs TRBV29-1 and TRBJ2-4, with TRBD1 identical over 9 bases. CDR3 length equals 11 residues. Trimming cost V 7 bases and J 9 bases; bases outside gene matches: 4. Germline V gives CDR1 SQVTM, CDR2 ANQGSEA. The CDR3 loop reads CSAGTGSIQYF. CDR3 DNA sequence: TGCAGCGCTGGGACAGGGAGCATTCAGTACTTC.

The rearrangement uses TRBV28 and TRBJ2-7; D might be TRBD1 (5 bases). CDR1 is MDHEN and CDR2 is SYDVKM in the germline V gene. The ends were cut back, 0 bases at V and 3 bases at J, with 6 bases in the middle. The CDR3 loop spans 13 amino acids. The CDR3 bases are TGTGCCAGCAGTTTATGGCAGGGCTACGAGCAGTACTTC. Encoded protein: CASSLWQGYEQYF.

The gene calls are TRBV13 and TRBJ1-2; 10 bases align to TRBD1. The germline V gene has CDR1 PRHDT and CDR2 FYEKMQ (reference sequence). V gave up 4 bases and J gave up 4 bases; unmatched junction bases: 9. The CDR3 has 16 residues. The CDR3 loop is CASSSTGTGDTYGYTF. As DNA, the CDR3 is TGTGCCAGCAGCTCCACGGGGACAGGGGATACCTATGGCTACACCTTC.

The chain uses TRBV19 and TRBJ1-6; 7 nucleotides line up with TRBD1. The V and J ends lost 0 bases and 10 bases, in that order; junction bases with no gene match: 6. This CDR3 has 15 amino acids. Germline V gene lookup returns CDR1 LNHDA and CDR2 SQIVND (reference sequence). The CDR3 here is CASSIDGQANSPLHF. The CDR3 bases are TGTGCCAGTAGTATAGACGGACAGGCGAACTCACCCCTCCACTTT.

This CDR3 reads CASSALNAQETQYF. CDR3 in DNA: TGTGCCAGCAGTGCCCTAAACGCCCAAGAGACCCAGTACTTC. The gene calls are TRBV27 and TRBJ2-5; unclear D gene. The CDR3 is 14 amino acids. V shed 5 bases and J shed 1 base, with 11 bases lying between them. Germline CDR1 reads MNHEY; CDR2 reads SMNVEV (reference sequence).

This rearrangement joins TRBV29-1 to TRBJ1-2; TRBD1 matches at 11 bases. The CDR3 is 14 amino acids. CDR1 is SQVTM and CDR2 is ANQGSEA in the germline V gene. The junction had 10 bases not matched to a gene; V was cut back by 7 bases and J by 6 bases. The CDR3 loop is CSAAADRGRDGYTF. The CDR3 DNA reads TGCAGCGCCGCGGCGGACAGGGGGCGTGATGGCTACACCTTC.

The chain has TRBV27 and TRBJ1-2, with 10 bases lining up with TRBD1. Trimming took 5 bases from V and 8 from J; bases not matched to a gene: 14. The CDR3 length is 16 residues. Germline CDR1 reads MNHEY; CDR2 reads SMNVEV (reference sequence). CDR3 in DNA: TGTGCCAGCAGTCTCGACGGGACAGGGGTTGCGGGCGGCTACACCTTC. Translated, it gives CASSLDGTGVAGGYTF.

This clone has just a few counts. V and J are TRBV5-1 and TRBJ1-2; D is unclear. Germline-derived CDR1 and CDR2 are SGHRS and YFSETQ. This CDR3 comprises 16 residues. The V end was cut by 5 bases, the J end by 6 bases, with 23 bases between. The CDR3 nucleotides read TGCGCCAGCAGACCCCTCATCCGTGACGGGCCCAATGGCTACACCTTC. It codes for CASRPLIRDGPNGYTF.